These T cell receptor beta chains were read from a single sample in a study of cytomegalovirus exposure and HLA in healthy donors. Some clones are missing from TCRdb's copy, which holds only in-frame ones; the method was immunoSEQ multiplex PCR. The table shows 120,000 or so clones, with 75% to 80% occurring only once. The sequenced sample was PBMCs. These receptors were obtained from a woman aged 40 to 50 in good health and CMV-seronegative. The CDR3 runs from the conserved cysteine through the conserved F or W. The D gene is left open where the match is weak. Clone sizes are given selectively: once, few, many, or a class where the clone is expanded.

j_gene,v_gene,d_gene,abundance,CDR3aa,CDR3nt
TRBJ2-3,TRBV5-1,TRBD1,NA,CASSSGQGGTDTQYF,TGCGCCAGCAGCTCTGGACAGGGAGGCACAGATACGCAGTATTTT
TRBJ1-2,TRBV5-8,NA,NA,CASSLNRRRGYTF,TGTGCCAGCAGCTTGAATAGGCGGCGCGGCTACACCTTC
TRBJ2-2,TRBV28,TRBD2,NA,CASSSPSTSGSHTGELFF,TGTGCCAGCAGTTCACCCTCGACTAGCGGGAGTCACACCGGGGAGCTGTTTTTT
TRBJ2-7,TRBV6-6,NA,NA,CASSYSTSSEQYF,TGTGCCAGCAGTTACTCAACTAGCAGCGAGCAGTACTTC
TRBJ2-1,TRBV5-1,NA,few,CASSLEEGSYNEQFF,TGCGCCAGCAGCTTGGAGGAGGGCTCCTACAATGAGCAGTTCTTC
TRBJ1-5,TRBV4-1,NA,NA,CASSQGTRNGGNQPQHF,TGCGCCAGCAGCCAAGGAACCCGGAATGGAGGCAATCAGCCCCAGCATTTT
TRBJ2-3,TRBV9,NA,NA,CASSPLVMAADTQYF,TGTGCCAGCAGCCCTCTAGTTATGGCCGCAGATACGCAGTATTTT
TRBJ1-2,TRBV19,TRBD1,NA,CASSIARDSPTYGYTF,TGTGCCAGTAGTATAGCACGGGACAGCCCCACCTATGGCTACACCTTC
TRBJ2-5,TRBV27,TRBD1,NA,CASSWDRVTQYF,TGTGCCAGCAGTTGGGACAGGGTTACCCAGTACTTC
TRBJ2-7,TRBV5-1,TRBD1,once,CASSLGQGAHEQYF,TGCGCCAGCAGCTTGGGGCAGGGGGCACACGAGCAGTACTTC
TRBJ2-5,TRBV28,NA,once,CASSRRQVTQETQYF,TGTGCCAGCAGTCGTCGACAGGTGACCCAAGAGACCCAGTACTTC
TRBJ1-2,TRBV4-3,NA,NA,CASSQDRRTAPYGYTF,TGCGCCAGCAGCCAAGATCGGCGGACAGCCCCTTATGGCTACACCTTC
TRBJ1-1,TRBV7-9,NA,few,CSSSFGEVNTEAFF,TGTTCCAGCAGCTTCGGTGAGGTGAACACTGAAGCTTTCTTT
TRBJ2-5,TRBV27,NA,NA,CASSPRTRGQETQYF,TGTGCCAGCAGTCCTCGGACACGGGGGCAAGAGACCCAGTACTTC
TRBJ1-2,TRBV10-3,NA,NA,CAIRGYGQTYGYTF,TGTGCCATCAGGGGCTATGGTCAGACCTATGGCTACACCTTC
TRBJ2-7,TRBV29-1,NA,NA,CSVAAPSYEQYF,TGCAGCGTTGCCGCGCCCTCCTACGAGCAGTACTTC
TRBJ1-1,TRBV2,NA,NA,CASSAHRTNEAFF,TGTGCCAGCAGTGCGCACAGGACCAATGAAGCTTTCTTT
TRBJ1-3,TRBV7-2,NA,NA,CASSLRGGGNTIYF,TGTGCCAGCAGCTTACGGGGGGGTGGAAACACCATATATTTT
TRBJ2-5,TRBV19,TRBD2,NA,CASSNPSGSLETQYF,TGTGCCAGTAGTAACCCGAGCGGGAGCCTGGAGACCCAGTACTTC
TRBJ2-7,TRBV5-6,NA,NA,CASSLAGAPYEQYF,TGCGCCAGCAGCTTGGCGGGTGCACCCTACGAGCAGTACTTC
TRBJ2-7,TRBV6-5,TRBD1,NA,CASSYDGRGLYEQYF,TGTGCCAGCAGTTACGATGGCAGGGGGCTCTACGAGCAGTACTTC
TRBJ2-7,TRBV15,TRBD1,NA,CATSRDGQGAYEQYF,TGTGCCACCAGCAGAGATGGGCAGGGGGCGTACGAGCAGTACTTC